This TCR beta chain was observed in a study of blood T cell repertoires in COVID-19. Study as a whole: COVID-19 samples, acute and convalescent, were from the United States, Italy and Spain.

The data were produced by immunoSEQ multiplex PCR, yet TCRdb's version contains in-frame clones alone and is incomplete. Of 70,000 or so clones in the sample, 70% to 90% were seen once. This CDR3 region has 14 residues. V lost 3 bases and J lost 5; bases outside the gene matches: 7. Germline CDR1 is SGHNT and CDR2 is YYREEE (reference sequence). The chain carries TRBV5-4 and TRBJ2-5; 7 bases fit TRBD1. The origin of this receptor is a man in his 70s with active COVID-19. The sequencing sample was made of peripheral blood. CDR3 sequence: CASSSRGWAETQYF. CDR3 in DNA: TGTGCCAGCAGCTCCAGGGGGTGGGCGGAGACCCAGTACTTC.